This TCR beta chain was sequenced during a study of preoperative IRX-2 immunotherapy in early breast cancer. The germline V gene encodes CDR1 LGHNT and CDR2 FRNRAP. The CDR3 is made up of 14 amino acids. The ends were cut back, 5 bases at V and 4 bases at J, with 11 bases in the middle. The treatment: preoperative locoregional IRX-2 cytokine immunotherapy. Patients received preoperative, locoregional IRX-2 cytokine immunotherapy in a phase Ib study. Data came from immunoSEQ multiplex PCR; TCRdb stores just in-frame clones and leaves some out. The top ten clones hold 1.6% of a sample with some 30,000 clones, roughly 90% of them seen once.

The specimen comprised tumor tissue, sampled after IRX-2 immunotherapy. This clonotype was obtained from a human donor with breast cancer. The J gene is TRBJ2-2, the V gene TRBV12-5, with D perhaps TRBD1 (5 bases). CDR3 bases: TGTGCTAGTGGTCTGCAGGGTCCCACCGGGGAGCTGTTTTTT. It yields the protein CASGLQGPTGELFF.